This T cell receptor (beta chain) was observed in a study of T cell changes during pregnancy in multiple sclerosis. The germline gives CDR1 SGHNT, CDR2 YYREEE (reference sequence). Trimming shortened V by 0 bases and J by 7 bases, and 14 bases separated the two germline ends. The CDR3 covers 15 residues. Assay: immunoSEQ multiplex PCR; the TCRdb copy retains only in-frame clones and omits some. The sample includes roughly 110,000 clones, around 90% of them seen just once. The chain employs TRBV5-4 and TRBJ2-1; D unresolved. The TCR was taken from a female donor with multiple sclerosis, enrolled in a pregnancy study. The sequencing here drew on peripheral blood, taken in the third trimester of pregnancy. In DNA, the CDR3 is TGTGCCAGCAGCTTGGCAGCAGGCGCCGGTAATGAGCAGTTCTTC. Amino acids: CASSLAAGAGNEQFF.